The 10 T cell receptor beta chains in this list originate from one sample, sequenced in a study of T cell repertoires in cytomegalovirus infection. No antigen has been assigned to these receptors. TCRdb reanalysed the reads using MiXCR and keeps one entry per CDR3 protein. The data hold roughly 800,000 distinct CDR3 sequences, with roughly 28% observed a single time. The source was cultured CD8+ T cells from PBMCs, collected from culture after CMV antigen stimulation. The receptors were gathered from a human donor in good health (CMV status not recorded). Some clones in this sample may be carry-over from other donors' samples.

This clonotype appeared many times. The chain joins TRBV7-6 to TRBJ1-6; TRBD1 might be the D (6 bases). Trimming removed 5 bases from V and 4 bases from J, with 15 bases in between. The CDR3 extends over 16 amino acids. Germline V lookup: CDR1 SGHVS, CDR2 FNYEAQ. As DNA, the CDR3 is TGTGCCAGCAGCACAGGGAAGACTAGGTATAATTCACCCCTCCACTTT. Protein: CASSTGKTRYNSPLHF.

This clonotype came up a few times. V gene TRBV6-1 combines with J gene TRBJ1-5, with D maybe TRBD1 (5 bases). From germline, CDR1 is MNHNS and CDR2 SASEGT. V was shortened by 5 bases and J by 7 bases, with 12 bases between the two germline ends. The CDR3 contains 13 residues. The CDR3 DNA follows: TGTGCCAGCAGTCAGGGAATCGACCAGCCCCAGCATTTT. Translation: CASSQGIDQPQHF.

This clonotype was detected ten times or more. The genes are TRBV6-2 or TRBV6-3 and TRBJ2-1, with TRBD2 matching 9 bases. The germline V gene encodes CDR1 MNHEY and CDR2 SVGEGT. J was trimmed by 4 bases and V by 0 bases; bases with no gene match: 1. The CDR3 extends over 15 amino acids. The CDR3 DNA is TGTGCCAGCAGTTACTCAAGCGGGGGGTACAATGAGCAGTTCTTC. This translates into CASSYSSGGYNEQFF.

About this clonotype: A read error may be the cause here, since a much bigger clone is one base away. The CDR3 DNA follows: TGTGCCAGCAGCTTACGTGAGACACCGGATGAAAAACTGTTTTTT. It specifies CASSLRETPDEKLFF. J is TRBJ1-4 and V is TRBV7-2; D gene ambiguous. Looked up from germline, CDR1 is SGHTA and CDR2 is FQGNSA. CDR3 length: 15 residues. Trimming removed 2 bases at V and 6 bases at J, with 13 bases between.

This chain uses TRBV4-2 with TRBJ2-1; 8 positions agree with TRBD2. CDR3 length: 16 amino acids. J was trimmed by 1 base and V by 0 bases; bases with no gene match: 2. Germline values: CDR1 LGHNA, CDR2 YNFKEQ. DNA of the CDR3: TGTGCCAGCAGCCAAGAATCGGGGGGGTCCTACAATGAGCAGTTCTTC. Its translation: CASSQESGGSYNEQFF.

The chain's CDR3 is CASSQDRVANTGELFF. CDR3 nucleotide sequence: TGTGCCAGCAGCCAAGATCGAGTAGCCAACACCGGGGAGCTGTTTTTT. The chain has TRBV4-2 and TRBJ2-2; no reliable D call. The V and J ends lost 0 bases and 2 bases respectively, with 10 bases between them. This CDR3 has 16 residues. CDR1 and CDR2 from the germline V gene are LGHNA and YNFKEQ.

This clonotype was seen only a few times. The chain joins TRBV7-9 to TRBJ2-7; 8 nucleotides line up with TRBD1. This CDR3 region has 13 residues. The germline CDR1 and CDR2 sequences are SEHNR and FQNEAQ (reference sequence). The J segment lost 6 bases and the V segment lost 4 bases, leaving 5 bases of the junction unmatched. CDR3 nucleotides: TGTGCCAGCAGCTGGGGGACAGGTACCGAGCAGTACGTC. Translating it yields CASSWGTGTEQYV.

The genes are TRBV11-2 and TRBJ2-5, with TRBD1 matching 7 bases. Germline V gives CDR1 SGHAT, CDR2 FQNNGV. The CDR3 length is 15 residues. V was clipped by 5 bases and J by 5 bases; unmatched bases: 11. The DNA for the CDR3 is TGTGCCAGCAGCCCCTGGGACAGAAGGGTGGAGACCCAGTACTTC. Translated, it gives CASSPWDRRVETQYF. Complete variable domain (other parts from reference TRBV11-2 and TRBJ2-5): EAGVAQSPRYKIIEKRQSVAFWCNPISGHATLYWYQQILGQGPKLLIQFQNNGVVDDSQLPKDRFSAERLKGVDSTLKIQPAKLEDSAVYLCASSPWDRRVETQYFGPGTRLLVL.

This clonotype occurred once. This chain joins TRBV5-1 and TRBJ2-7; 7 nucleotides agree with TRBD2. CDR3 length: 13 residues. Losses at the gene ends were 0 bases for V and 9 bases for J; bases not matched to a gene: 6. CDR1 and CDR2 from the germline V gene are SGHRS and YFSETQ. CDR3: CASSLAGEGWQYF. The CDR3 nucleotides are TGCGCCAGCAGCTTGGCCGGGGAGGGGTGGCAGTACTTC. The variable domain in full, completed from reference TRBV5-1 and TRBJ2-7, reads KAGVTQTPRYLIKTRGQQVTLSCSPISGHRSVSWYQQTPGQGLQFLFEYFSETQRNKGNFPGRFSGRQFSNSRSEMNVSTLELGDSALYLCASSLAGEGWQYFGPGTRLTVT.

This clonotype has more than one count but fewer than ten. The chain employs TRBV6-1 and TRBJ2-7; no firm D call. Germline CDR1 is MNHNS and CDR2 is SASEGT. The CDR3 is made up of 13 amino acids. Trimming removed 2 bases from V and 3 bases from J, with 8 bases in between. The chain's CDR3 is CASSERGFYEQYF. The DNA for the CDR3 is TGTGCCAGCAGTGAAAGAGGATTCTACGAGCAGTACTTC.